A selection of T cell receptor beta chains follows, all from one sample in a study of cytotoxic CD8 clonotypes in ibrutinib-treated CLL. TCRdb's copy holds only in-frame clones and misses some; the assay was immunoSEQ multiplex PCR. The table lists about 160,000 clones, roughly four fifths of them singletons. Sequences were derived from PBMCs, sampled after 24 months of ibrutinib treatment. These receptors came from a human donor with chronic lymphocytic leukemia. Each CDR3 is given with its conserved first and last residue. A D gene is named only where the DNA matches it firmly. Size is stated for part of the rows, as once, few or many counts, or as a class when the clone is expanded.

-	TRBV5-6	-	TRBJ1-1	CASSSGASRGTEAFF	TGTGCCAGCAGCTCGGGGGCCTCTCGAGGAACTGAAGCTTTCTTT
TRBD1	TRBV28	-	TRBJ2-7	CASSVEDREHEQYF	TGTGCCAGCAGCGTTGAGGACAGGGAGCACGAGCAGTACTTC
-	TRBV5-3	-	TRBJ1-4	CARNSRLGNNEKLFF	TGTGCCAGAAACTCACGGTTGGGGAATAATGAAAAACTGTTTTTT
-	TRBV4-2	-	TRBJ2-1	CASSPSEGPNEQFF	TGTGCCAGCAGCCCCTCCGAAGGACCAAATGAGCAGTTCTTC
-	TRBV21-1	-	TRBJ1-2	CASSKERGTGEGRHGYTF	TGTGCCAGCAGCAAAGAGAGAGGGACAGGGGAGGGGAGGCATGGCTACACCTTC
TRBD1	TRBV7-2	once	TRBJ1-1	CASSESGGLWAFF	TGTGCCAGCAGCGAGTCAGGGGGCCTGTGGGCTTTCTTT
TRBD2	TRBV9	-	TRBJ2-1	CASSRGSSYNEQFF	TGTGCCAGCAGCCGCGGGAGCTCCTACAATGAGCAGTTCTTC
TRBD2	TRBV11-3	-	TRBJ2-1	CASSLAGVSYNEQFF	TGTGCCAGCAGCTTGGCGGGGGTCTCCTACAATGAGCAGTTCTTC
-	TRBV7-2	-	TRBJ2-7	CASSLAGSAYEQYF	TGTGCCAGCAGCTTAGCAGGGTCGGCCTACGAGCAGTACTTC
TRBD1	TRBV4-3	-	TRBJ2-3	CASRQQGADTQYF	TGCGCCAGCAGGCAACAGGGGGCAGATACGCAGTATTTT
TRBD1	TRBV18	-	TRBJ2-1	CASSPLIRDRGYEQFF	TGTGCCAGCTCACCACTGATCCGGGACAGGGGGTATGAGCAGTTCTTC
-	TRBV28	-	TRBJ2-4	CASSPALRQPIAKNIQYF	TGTGCCAGCAGTCCCGCTTTGAGACAACCAATAGCCAAAAACATTCAGTACTTC
-	TRBV7-3	-	TRBJ1-4	CASSSDGGEKLFF	TGTGCCAGCAGCTCGGACGGCGGGGAAAAACTGTTTTTT
-	TRBV5-1	-	TRBJ1-6	CASSLEGGSSYNSPLHF	TGCGCCAGCAGCTTGGAGGGAGGGAGCTCCTATAATTCACCCCTCCACTTT
TRBD2	TRBV7-3	-	TRBJ2-2	CASRSSGLAGELFF	TGTGCCAGCAGGAGTAGCGGGCTCGCCGGGGAGCTGTTTTTT
-	TRBV7-2	once	TRBJ2-5	CASSLDSSWETQYF	TGTGCCAGCAGCTTGGACTCTTCCTGGGAGACCCAGTACTTC
-	TRBV7-6	-	TRBJ1-5	CASSPRGLRTHSNQPQHF	TGTGCCAGCAGCCCTAGAGGTTTGCGGACCCATAGCAATCAGCCCCAGCATTTT
TRBD1	TRBV7-2	-	TRBJ1-2	CASSLKGASYGYTF	TGTGCCAGCAGCTTAAAGGGGGCGAGCTATGGCTACACCTTC
-	TRBV5-1	-	TRBJ1-5	CASSYERNQPQHF	TGCGCCAGCAGCTATGAAAGGAATCAGCCCCAGCATTTT
TRBD2	TRBV25-1	-	TRBJ2-3	CASSESAGGPHTQYF	TGTGCCAGCAGTGAATCAGCGGGAGGGCCTCATACGCAGTATTTT
TRBD2	TRBV27	-	TRBJ2-1	CASSLGGRAQGEQFF	TGTGCCAGCAGTTTGGGCGGGAGGGCTCAGGGGGAGCAGTTCTTC
-	TRBV7-3	-	TRBJ1-2	CASSPSPTTNYGYTF	TGTGCCAGCAGCCCCAGCCCTACGACTAACTATGGCTACACCTTC
-	TRBV11-3	-	TRBJ2-7	CASSLRRGSEQYF	TGTGCCAGCAGCTTAAGGAGAGGGTCCGAGCAGTACTTC
-	TRBV19	many	TRBJ1-5	CASRQTGGTQPQHF	TGTGCCAGTAGGCAGACGGGTGGTACTCAGCCCCAGCATTTT
TRBD1	TRBV5-1	-	TRBJ1-1	CASSLVSGQGNTEAFF	TGCGCCAGCAGCTTGGTGTCGGGACAGGGTAACACTGAAGCTTTCTTT
-	TRBV6-5	-	TRBJ1-6	CASSYSDSWGSPLHF	TGTGCCAGCAGTTACTCGGACAGTTGGGGTTCACCCCTCCACTTT
TRBD2	TRBV5-6	-	TRBJ2-5	CASSSWTRRGETQYF	TGTGCCAGCAGCTCTTGGACTAGGCGGGGAGAGACCCAGTACTTC
-	TRBV9	-	TRBJ1-2	CASSVASYGYTF	TGTGCCAGCAGCGTAGCGAGCTATGGCTACACCTTC
-	TRBV20-1	-	TRBJ2-7	CSARGHYRQYF	TGCAGTGCTAGAGGACATTACAGGCAGTACTTC
-	TRBV7-9	few	TRBJ1-4	CASSQGANEKLFF	TGTGCCAGCAGCCAAGGGGCTAATGAAAAACTGTTTTTT
-	TRBV4-3	-	TRBJ1-1	CASSQEGRNSHWTEAFF	TGCGCCAGCAGCCAAGAGGGTAGGAACAGCCACTGGACTGAAGCTTTCTTT
-	TRBV12-2	-	TRBJ2-2	CASRSGTSGTVITGELFF	TGTGCAAGTCGGTCCGGGACTAGCGGGACCGTGATCACCGGGGAGCTGTTTTTT
-	TRBV28	-	TRBJ1-4	CASSIAKTFGNEKLFF	TGTGCCAGCAGCATAGCGAAGACATTTGGGAATGAAAAACTGTTTTTT
TRBD2	TRBV30	-	TRBJ2-1	CAWSVLTSGRASYNEQFF	TGTGCCTGGAGTGTCCTGACTAGCGGGAGAGCATCCTACAATGAGCAGTTCTTC
-	TRBV14	once	TRBJ1-1	CASSHQGYTEAFF	TGTGCCAGCAGCCATCAGGGGTACACTGAAGCTTTCTTT
-	TRBV30	few	TRBJ1-4	CAWSVTGEKLFF	TGTGCCTGGAGTGTAACGGGAGAAAAGCTGTTTTTT